The following is a TCR beta chain sequence with its context. The table came from immunoSEQ multiplex PCR; TCRdb's copy has only in-frame clones and leaves some out. Of approximately 170,000 clones listed, 89% are singletons. This entry belongs to a study of blood T cell repertoires in COVID-19. Germline values: CDR1 MNHEY, CDR2 SMNVEV (reference sequence). The length of the CDR3 is 16 residues. The V and J ends lost 6 bases and 5 bases respectively, with 22 bases between them. The receptor comes from a woman aged 18-29 years who had recovered from COVID-19. The gene calls are TRBV27 and TRBJ1-1, with D perhaps matching TRBD1 (5 bases). Source material: PBMCs or T cells enriched from blood (not recorded which). CDR3 sequence reads: CASSFSQPGLATEAFF. The DNA of the CDR3 is TGTGCCAGCAGCTTTTCCCAACCGGGGCTAGCGACTGAAGCTTTCTTT.